This paragraph reports one T cell receptor beta chain. The antigen is unknown. Documented time point: week 35, safety follow-up. In every dose of vaccine, 300 ug of mutant IDH1 20-mer peptide was given alongside topical imiquimod. The sample belongs to a study of a mutant IDH1 vaccine in newly diagnosed glioma. Study overall: The study held visit V12 at week 35 and visit V13 at week 47.

Germline assignment: CDR1 SGHTA and CDR2 FQGNSA. V was pared by 5 bases and J by 3 bases, with 5 bases between. The CDR3 covers 11 residues. Sequencing used immunoSEQ multiplex PCR; TCRdb keeps in-frame clones, though not all of them. The table includes around 70,000 clones, 80% to 85% detected once. The starting material was PBMCs, obtained from a glioma patient whose treatment included an IDH1 peptide vaccine. The clonotype comes from a young man with glioma. The chain couples TRBV7-2 to TRBJ2-7; D remains unclear. CDR3 amino acids: CASSPLYEQYF. In DNA form, the CDR3 reads TGTGCCAGCAGCCCCCTCTACGAGCAGTACTTC.